The rows below give T cell receptor beta chains drawn from one sample of a study of blood T cell repertoires in COVID-19. Repertoires were generated with immunoSEQ multiplex PCR, while TCRdb's copy carries only in-frame clones and drops some. This sample has approximately 89,000 clones, with nearly 80% found just once. Material: peripheral blood. The receptors derive from a man aged 70 or older with COVID-19, enrolled during active disease. CDR3s include the opening cysteine and the closing phenylalanine or tryptophan. A D gene is named only where the DNA matches it firmly. The size of a clone is reported for some rows only, either as once, few or many, or as a class for expanded clones.

v_gene: TRBV28; d_gene: NA; abundance: NA; j_gene: TRBJ1-6; CDR3nt: TGTGCCAGCAGTCCGACAGTGCTGAATTCACCCCTCCACTTT; CDR3aa: CASSPTVLNSPLHF
v_gene: TRBV28; d_gene: TRBD2; abundance: NA; j_gene: TRBJ2-1; CDR3nt: TGTGCCAGCAGTTCCAAAGGATACATAGCGGGAGCCTACAATGAGCAGTTCTTC; CDR3aa: CASSSKGYIAGAYNEQFF
v_gene: TRBV19; d_gene: TRBD1; abundance: few; j_gene: TRBJ2-5; CDR3nt: TGTGCCAGTAGTATCCCCGGGAAGGGGGCAGGGGAGACCCAGTACTTC; CDR3aa: CASSIPGKGAGETQYF
v_gene: TRBV29-1; d_gene: TRBD2; abundance: NA; j_gene: TRBJ2-7; CDR3nt: TGCAGCGTTGGCGGGGGGCTAGGTTACGAGCAGTACTTC; CDR3aa: CSVGGGLGYEQYF
v_gene: TRBV30; d_gene: NA; abundance: NA; j_gene: TRBJ1-1; CDR3nt: TGTGCCTGGAGAGGACAGTTCAACACTGAAGCTTTCTTT; CDR3aa: CAWRGQFNTEAFF
v_gene: TRBV11-2; d_gene: TRBD2; abundance: once; j_gene: TRBJ2-3; CDR3nt: TGTGCCAGCAGCTGGACTAGCGGAATAACAGATACGCAGTATTTT; CDR3aa: CASSWTSGITDTQYF
v_gene: TRBV18; d_gene: NA; abundance: NA; j_gene: TRBJ1-1; CDR3nt: TGTGCCAGCTCACCACGGGCGGGAGGCGCTGAAGCTTTCTTT; CDR3aa: CASSPRAGGAEAFF
v_gene: TRBV18; d_gene: TRBD1; abundance: once; j_gene: TRBJ1-2; CDR3nt: TGTGCCAGCTCACCGGGACAGGGGGCCAGCGGCTACACCTTC; CDR3aa: CASSPGQGASGYTF
v_gene: TRBV7-3; d_gene: NA; abundance: NA; j_gene: TRBJ1-2; CDR3nt: TGTGCCAGCAGCTTAGGGATGAACAGGGCTGGCTACACCTTC; CDR3aa: CASSLGMNRAGYTF
v_gene: TRBV29-1; d_gene: NA; abundance: once; j_gene: TRBJ1-3; CDR3nt: TGCAGCGTTGATCTGTCCGGAAACACCATATATTTT; CDR3aa: CSVDLSGNTIYF
v_gene: TRBV5-6; d_gene: TRBD1; abundance: few; j_gene: TRBJ1-5; CDR3nt: TGTGCCAGCAGCCTGACGACAGGGAATCAGCCCCAGCATTTT; CDR3aa: CASSLTTGNQPQHF
v_gene: TRBV29-1; d_gene: NA; abundance: NA; j_gene: TRBJ2-1; CDR3nt: TGCAGCGTTGAGTACCAGGTATACAATGAGCAGTTCTTC; CDR3aa: CSVEYQVYNEQFF
v_gene: TRBV7-2; d_gene: NA; abundance: NA; j_gene: TRBJ2-7; CDR3nt: TGTGCCAGCAGCTTGGGCTCGCACTCCTACGAGCAGTACTTC; CDR3aa: CASSLGSHSYEQYF
v_gene: TRBV4-1; d_gene: TRBD1; abundance: few; j_gene: TRBJ2-2; CDR3nt: TGCGCCAGCAGCCTCGGGACAGCCCAATTGGGCGGGGAGCTGTTTTTT; CDR3aa: CASSLGTAQLGGELFF
v_gene: TRBV4-3; d_gene: NA; abundance: NA; j_gene: TRBJ1-3; CDR3nt: TGCGCCAGCAGCCCACAGCTCTCTGGAAACACCATATATTTT; CDR3aa: CASSPQLSGNTIYF
v_gene: TRBV10-2; d_gene: NA; abundance: NA; j_gene: TRBJ1-1; CDR3nt: TGCGCCAGCAGACACGGGGGACGCATGAACACTGAAGCTTTCTTT; CDR3aa: CASRHGGRMNTEAFF
v_gene: TRBV7-6; d_gene: NA; abundance: NA; j_gene: TRBJ1-6; CDR3nt: TGTGCCAGCAGCTTAGAACAGGGTAAAAATTCACCCCTCCACTTT; CDR3aa: CASSLEQGKNSPLHF
v_gene: TRBV5-1; d_gene: NA; abundance: NA; j_gene: TRBJ2-3; CDR3nt: TGCGCCAGCAGCCTGGGTTCTACAGATACGCAGTATTTT; CDR3aa: CASSLGSTDTQYF
v_gene: TRBV28; d_gene: NA; abundance: few; j_gene: TRBJ2-1; CDR3nt: TGTGCCAGCAGTTCACACTCCTACAATGAGCAGTTCTTC; CDR3aa: CASSSHSYNEQFF
v_gene: TRBV28; d_gene: NA; abundance: NA; j_gene: TRBJ1-2; CDR3nt: TGTGCCAGCAGTCTACGACAGGTCTCCTATGGCTACACCTTC; CDR3aa: CASSLRQVSYGYTF
v_gene: TRBV15; d_gene: TRBD1; abundance: NA; j_gene: TRBJ1-1; CDR3nt: TGTGCCACCAGCCGGACAGGGAGTAATACTGAAGCTTTCTTT; CDR3aa: CATSRTGSNTEAFF
v_gene: TRBV28; d_gene: NA; abundance: NA; j_gene: TRBJ1-3; CDR3nt: TGTGCCAGCAGCTTCTCGACTATCAGCTCTGGAAACACCATATATTTT; CDR3aa: CASSFSTISSGNTIYF
v_gene: TRBV7-8; d_gene: TRBD1; abundance: few; j_gene: TRBJ2-1; CDR3nt: TGTGCCAGCAGCTTAATTGTCGGGACAGTGGGCTACAATGAGCAGTTCTTC; CDR3aa: CASSLIVGTVGYNEQFF
v_gene: TRBV28; d_gene: NA; abundance: NA; j_gene: TRBJ1-2; CDR3nt: TGTGCCAGCAGTTCTCCACGGGGGGCGATAGCTAACTATGGCTACACCTTC; CDR3aa: CASSSPRGAIANYGYTF
v_gene: TRBV7-6; d_gene: TRBD2; abundance: NA; j_gene: TRBJ2-2; CDR3nt: TGTGCCAGCAGCTTAGCTTCTAGCGGGAGTTCCGGGGAGCTGTTTTTT; CDR3aa: CASSLASSGSSGELFF
v_gene: TRBV15; d_gene: NA; abundance: NA; j_gene: TRBJ1-6; CDR3nt: TGTGCCACCAGCACTGAGGTCCAGGGCAGTTCACCCCTCCACTTT; CDR3aa: CATSTEVQGSSPLHF
v_gene: TRBV6-2/TRBV6-3; d_gene: TRBD1; abundance: NA; j_gene: TRBJ1-2; CDR3nt: TGTGCCAGCAGTAAACAGGGGGATTACTATGGCTACACCTTC; CDR3aa: CASSKQGDYYGYTF
v_gene: TRBV5-4; d_gene: NA; abundance: NA; j_gene: TRBJ2-1; CDR3nt: TGTGCCAGCAGCTTGTCCAGCGGGCGAACCAATGAGCAGTTCTTC; CDR3aa: CASSLSSGRTNEQFF
v_gene: TRBV29-1; d_gene: NA; abundance: NA; j_gene: TRBJ1-1; CDR3nt: TGCAGCGTGAGGACAGCCGCGAACACTGAAGCTTTCTTT; CDR3aa: CSVRTAANTEAFF
v_gene: TRBV3-1/TRBV3-2; d_gene: NA; abundance: NA; j_gene: TRBJ1-1; CDR3nt: TGTGCCAGCAGCCAGAGTAACACTGAAGCTTTCTTT; CDR3aa: CASSQSNTEAFF
v_gene: TRBV27; d_gene: TRBD1; abundance: few; j_gene: TRBJ2-7; CDR3nt: TGTGCCAGCAGTCCTAAGGGGGACAGGGGCTTCTACGAGCAGTACTTC; CDR3aa: CASSPKGDRGFYEQYF
v_gene: TRBV18; d_gene: NA; abundance: NA; j_gene: TRBJ2-3; CDR3nt: TGTGCCAGCTCCCTGGCCCCGGGGAACACAGATACGCAGTATTTT; CDR3aa: CASSLAPGNTDTQYF
v_gene: TRBV19; d_gene: NA; abundance: NA; j_gene: TRBJ1-5; CDR3nt: TGTGCCAGTAGTATAGATCTTTTAGGCGGGAATCAGCCCCAGCATTTT; CDR3aa: CASSIDLLGGNQPQHF
v_gene: TRBV28; d_gene: NA; abundance: NA; j_gene: TRBJ2-7; CDR3nt: TGTGCCAGCAGTTTAGCGGGAAGCACAACCTACGAGCAGTACTTC; CDR3aa: CASSLAGSTTYEQYF
v_gene: TRBV28; d_gene: NA; abundance: NA; j_gene: TRBJ2-7; CDR3nt: TGTGCCAGCAGTTTATTCAGGGAGCAGTACTTC; CDR3aa: CASSLFREQYF
v_gene: TRBV10-3; d_gene: NA; abundance: NA; j_gene: TRBJ1-1; CDR3nt: TGTGCCATCAGTGTGGGGAGGGGGAACACTGAAGCTTTCTTT; CDR3aa: CAISVGRGNTEAFF
v_gene: TRBV7-2; d_gene: NA; abundance: NA; j_gene: TRBJ2-3; CDR3nt: TGTGCCAGCAGCTTGGGGACTCCCCGCACAGATACGCAGTATTTT; CDR3aa: CASSLGTPRTDTQYF
v_gene: TRBV2; d_gene: NA; abundance: NA; j_gene: TRBJ1-1; CDR3nt: TGTGCCAGCGACCTAGGCGGCGACACTGAAGCTTTCTTT; CDR3aa: CASDLGGDTEAFF
v_gene: TRBV19; d_gene: TRBD1; abundance: NA; j_gene: TRBJ2-3; CDR3nt: TGTGCCAGTAGTCTTCGGACAGGGGTCACAGATACGCAGTATTTT; CDR3aa: CASSLRTGVTDTQYF
v_gene: TRBV7-2; d_gene: TRBD1; abundance: NA; j_gene: TRBJ2-1; CDR3nt: TGTGCCAGCAGCGGCGCTGTCGGGACAGGGGTATACAATGAGCAGTTCTTC; CDR3aa: CASSGAVGTGVYNEQFF